Listed below are T cell receptor beta chains from one sample, sequenced in a study of blood T cells in healthy people across ages. TCRdb processed the 5' RACE reads anew with MiXCR; each CDR3 protein has one entry. The repertoire consists of about 1.4 million distinct CDR3 sequences, with 45% to 70% occurring once and the leading ten covering 5.5% to 8%. Sequencing used blood. Every receptor here comes from a man younger than 35 in good health. Both conserved end residues are part of each CDR3. Each record gives: CDR3 length, J gene, clone size, V gene, D gene, CDR3 DNA, CDR3 protein. The D gene is left open where the match is weak. Expanded clones are given a class, and other clones once, few, many or no size at all.

length: 11; J: TRBJ2-7; size: .; V: TRBV29-1; D: TRBD2; DNA: TGCAGCGTCCGGGACTACTACGAGCAGTACTTC; CDR3: CSVRDYYEQYF
length: 20; J: TRBJ1-5; size: .; V: TRBV6-1; D: TRBD1; DNA: TGTGCCAGCAGTGAAGCGCGGGGGGACAGGGGTCTTAGGAGCAATCAGCCCCAGCATTTT; CDR3: CASSEARGDRGLRSNQPQHF
length: 12; J: TRBJ2-1; size: .; V: TRBV30; D: .; DNA: TGTGCCTGGAGTGAGACTAGGAATGAGCAGTTCTTC; CDR3: CAWSETRNEQFF
length: 14; J: TRBJ2-4; size: .; V: TRBV12-3/TRBV12-4; D: TRBD2; DNA: TGTGCCAGCAGTTTGCGGGGGGACAAAAACATTCAGTACTTC; CDR3: CASSLRGDKNIQYF
length: 14; J: TRBJ2-7; size: few; V: TRBV7-2; D: .; DNA: TGTGCCAGCAGCCGTGACTCGGTTTCGTTCGAGCAGTACTTC; CDR3: CASSRDSVSFEQYF
length: 13; J: TRBJ1-6; size: once; V: TRBV25-1; D: .; DNA: TGTGCCAGCGGGGTTTGGGGAGATTCACCCCTCCACTTT; CDR3: CASGVWGDSPLHF
length: 16; J: TRBJ1-1; size: .; V: TRBV3-1; D: TRBD1; DNA: TGTGCCAGCAGCCCCCTTGGGGGTAAGGGGGCCGCTGAAGCTTTCTTT; CDR3: CASSPLGGKGAAEAFF
length: 14; J: TRBJ2-7; size: .; V: TRBV7-9; D: .; DNA: TGTGCCAGCAGCAAGGGGATGTCCTACTACGAGCAGTACTTC; CDR3: CASSKGMSYYEQYF
length: 17; J: TRBJ2-3; size: .; V: TRBV7-2; D: TRBD2; DNA: TGTGCCAGCGGCATCCTCCCGGCTAGCGGTAGCACAGATACGCAGTATTTT; CDR3: CASGILPASGSTDTQYF
length: 13; J: TRBJ2-7; size: .; V: TRBV4-1; D: .; DNA: TGCGCCAGCAGCCCCTATACAGGGATCGGGCAGTACTTC; CDR3: CASSPYTGIGQYF
length: 14; J: TRBJ2-7; size: .; V: TRBV20-1; D: .; DNA: TGCAGTGCTAGAGTAGTCGGGGGCTATTCCGAGCAGTACTTC; CDR3: CSARVVGGYSEQYF
length: 14; J: TRBJ2-5; size: .; V: TRBV30; D: .; DNA: TGTGCCTGGAGTACCGGGACGGGATTTAAGGAGCAGTACTTC; CDR3: CAWSTGTGFKEQYF
length: 14; J: TRBJ2-7; size: once; V: TRBV9; D: .; DNA: TGTGCCAGCAGCCCAGCCGGGTCCTACTACGAGCAGTACTTC; CDR3: CASSPAGSYYEQYF
length: 16; J: TRBJ2-3; size: .; V: TRBV5-1; D: .; DNA: TGCGCCAGCAGCTTGGGTGGTGATACTAGCACAGATACGCAGTATTTT; CDR3: CASSLGGDTSTDTQYF
length: 16; J: TRBJ2-3; size: .; V: TRBV7-9; D: TRBD2; DNA: TGTGCCAGCAGCTCCGCCGAGAGCGGGAGCAGAGATACGCAGTATTTT; CDR3: CASSSAESGSRDTQYF
length: 14; J: TRBJ2-4; size: .; V: TRBV6-5; D: TRBD1; DNA: TGTGCCAGCAGTTACTCCGGGACAGAAAACATTCAGTACTTC; CDR3: CASSYSGTENIQYF
length: 16; J: TRBJ2-7; size: .; V: TRBV7-9; D: TRBD1; DNA: TGTGCCAGCAGCTCTTCCCCTGGACAGGGATTCTCCGAGCAGTACTTC; CDR3: CASSSSPGQGFSEQYF
length: 11; J: TRBJ2-5; size: once; V: TRBV4-1; D: .; DNA: TGCGCCAGCGAAGGCGGCAATGAGCAGTACTTC; CDR3: CASEGGNEQYF
length: 16; J: TRBJ1-1; size: few; V: TRBV18; D: TRBD1; DNA: TGTGCCAGCTCACCAGTTTCCAGGGGGCGGGAAACTGAAGCTTTCTTT; CDR3: CASSPVSRGRETEAFF
length: 16; J: TRBJ2-3; size: .; V: TRBV6-2/TRBV6-3; D: TRBD2; DNA: TGTGCCAGCAGTTATGGGACTAGCGCGTACACAGATACGCAGTATTTT; CDR3: CASSYGTSAYTDTQYF
length: 15; J: TRBJ2-7; size: .; V: TRBV5-5; D: .; DNA: TGTGCCAGCAGCTTGATGAGGGGGGATACCTACGAGCAGTACTTC; CDR3: CASSLMRGDTYEQYF
length: 15; J: TRBJ2-7; size: few; V: TRBV4-1; D: .; DNA: TGCGCCAGCAGCCAAGAGGGGGGAGAGACCTACGAGCAGTACTTC; CDR3: CASSQEGGETYEQYF
length: 15; J: TRBJ1-1; size: .; V: TRBV6-5; D: .; DNA: TGTGCCAGCAGTTATGGGTCGTGGGGGCGGACTGAAGCTTTCTTT; CDR3: CASSYGSWGRTEAFF
length: 14; J: TRBJ1-2; size: .; V: TRBV29-1; D: TRBD1; DNA: TGCAGCGTTGGGGGACAGCCGAAGGACTATGGCTACACCTTC; CDR3: CSVGGQPKDYGYTF
length: 14; J: TRBJ2-7; size: .; V: TRBV11-2; D: .; DNA: TGTGCCAGCAGCTTAGCCCCAGCGGGCAACGAGCAGTACTTC; CDR3: CASSLAPAGNEQYF
length: 16; J: TRBJ2-1; size: .; V: TRBV4-1; D: TRBD1; DNA: TGCGCCAGCAGCCAAGGTCGGACAGGGGGGGACAATGAGCAGTTCTTC; CDR3: CASSQGRTGGDNEQFF
length: 16; J: TRBJ2-1; size: .; V: TRBV7-2; D: .; DNA: TGTGCCAGCAGCCCCTTGACAGGCCCCTCCTACAATGAGCAGTTCTTC; CDR3: CASSPLTGPSYNEQFF
length: 13; J: TRBJ1-2; size: .; V: TRBV30; D: .; DNA: TGTGCCTGGAGTGAGGGGAGTAACTATGGCTACACCTTC; CDR3: CAWSEGSNYGYTF
length: 14; J: TRBJ2-7; size: .; V: TRBV5-4; D: .; DNA: TGTGCCAGCAGCTCGACGACCCTGGGCGGTGAGCAGTACTTC; CDR3: CASSSTTLGGEQYF
length: 18; J: TRBJ2-3; size: .; V: TRBV11-2; D: TRBD2; DNA: TGTGCCAGCAGCTTAGGGCTGGGACTAGCGGACAACACAGATACGCAGTATTTT; CDR3: CASSLGLGLADNTDTQYF
length: 13; J: TRBJ2-7; size: .; V: TRBV10-3; D: .; DNA: TGTGCCATCAGACAGACAGGCTCCTACGAGCAGTACTTC; CDR3: CAIRQTGSYEQYF
length: 16; J: TRBJ2-1; size: .; V: TRBV6-1; D: TRBD2; DNA: TGTGCCAGCAGTGAGGGACTAGCGGGAGGCAACAATGAGCAGTTCTTC; CDR3: CASSEGLAGGNNEQFF
length: 16; J: TRBJ1-1; size: .; V: TRBV7-9; D: .; DNA: TGTGCCAGCAGCCCCGGGGAGTGGGGGCTTGACACTGAAGCTTTCTTT; CDR3: CASSPGEWGLDTEAFF
length: 14; J: TRBJ2-3; size: .; V: TRBV24-1; D: .; DNA: TGTGCCACTCGCCCCAGGGGGGGAGAAGATACGCAGTATTTT; CDR3: CATRPRGGEDTQYF
length: 15; J: TRBJ2-4; size: .; V: TRBV20-1; D: .; DNA: TGCAGTGCTAGAGATTCAGGGATTCCCAAAAACATTCAGTACTTC; CDR3: CSARDSGIPKNIQYF
length: 12; J: TRBJ2-7; size: many; V: TRBV6-1; D: .; DNA: TGTGCCAGCATGGTAGTTCTCTACGAGCAGTACTTC; CDR3: CASMVVLYEQYF
length: 18; J: TRBJ1-6; size: .; V: TRBV9; D: TRBD1; DNA: TGTGCCAGCAGCGTAGGCCCTGGACAGGAGATGTTCAATTCACCCCTCCACTTT; CDR3: CASSVGPGQEMFNSPLHF
length: 13; J: TRBJ2-6; size: .; V: TRBV28; D: .; DNA: TGTGCCAGCAGTTTGGCGAACACGCCGCTCCTGACTTTC; CDR3: CASSLANTPLLTF
length: 17; J: TRBJ2-3; size: few; V: TRBV7-8; D: .; DNA: TGTGCCAGCAGTCCCCTCTCCTATAACGCACGATCAGATACGCAGTATTTT; CDR3: CASSPLSYNARSDTQYF
length: 18; J: TRBJ2-1; size: once; V: TRBV7-9; D: .; DNA: TGTGCCAGCATCCGACTTCTCAAGCACCCAAAGACCTACAATGAGCAGTTCTTC; CDR3: CASIRLLKHPKTYNEQFF
length: 15; J: TRBJ2-5; size: .; V: TRBV20-1; D: .; DNA: TGCAGTGCCCCCCGCGAGGTACAGGCCAGAGAGACCCAGTACTTC; CDR3: CSAPREVQARETQYF
length: 15; J: TRBJ2-5; size: few; V: TRBV5-1; D: TRBD1; DNA: TGCGCCAGCAGCTTAGGACAGGGGACTCAAGAGACCCAGTACTTC; CDR3: CASSLGQGTQETQYF
length: 14; J: TRBJ2-1; size: few; V: TRBV27; D: .; DNA: TGTGCCAGCAGTTTTGGCCGTTCCTACAATGAGCAGTTCTTC; CDR3: CASSFGRSYNEQFF